This T cell receptor beta chain was captured in a study of cytomegalovirus exposure and HLA in healthy donors. Per germline, CDR1 SGHNT and CDR2 YENEEA. The CDR3 consists of 15 residues. V lost 5 bases to trimming and J lost 7 bases; unmatched junction nucleotides: 5. The study ran its PCR with 60 Vbeta and 13 Jbeta primers. The assay was immunoSEQ multiplex PCR, and TCRdb's table has in-frame clones only and misses some. The data contain roughly 90,000 clones, roughly 80% of them seen just once; the ten biggest clones take up 4.6%. Sequenced material: PBMCs. The chain couples TRBV11-3 to TRBJ2-1, with 13 bases that match TRBD2. The sequence came from a woman between 40 and 50 years old in good health and CMV-seropositive. The CDR3 DNA reads TGTGCCAGCAGCCCAACTAGCGGGAGGGCGAATGAGCAGTTCTTC. Its protein product is CASSPTSGRANEQFF.